The 5 T cell receptor beta chains listed next were all sequenced from one sample in a study of blood T cell repertoires in COVID-19. Assay used: immunoSEQ multiplex PCR; TCRdb lists only in-frame clones, some missing. The repertoire holds some 180,000 clones, with 75% to 90% as singletons. Source material: PBMCs or T cells enriched from blood (not recorded which). These receptors all come from a man aged 40-55 years who had recovered from COVID-19.

The chain has TRBV6-5 and TRBJ1-1; D unresolved. V shed 6 bases and J shed 3 bases, with 5 bases lying between them. The germline V gene encodes CDR1 MNHEY and CDR2 SVGAGI. There are 11 residues in the CDR3. This chain's CDR3 is CASSPDTEAFF. The CDR3 DNA sequence: TGTGCCAGCAGCCCCGACACTGAAGCTTTCTTT.

The sample holds a few counts of this clone. V usage is TRBV30 and J usage is TRBJ1-2, with D unclear. There are 15 residues in the CDR3. Trimming took 0 bases from V and 0 from J, leaving 11 bases between them. Germline CDR1 is GTSNPN and CDR2 is SVGIG (reference sequence). The CDR3 DNA is TGTGCCTGGAGTGTCTCGAGTATCCCTAACTATGGCTACACCTTC. Translation: CAWSVSSIPNYGYTF.

V and J are TRBV5-8 and TRBJ1-3; D gene uncertain. Germline-derived CDR1 and CDR2 are SGHTS and YDEGEE. This CDR3 contains 16 residues. V was cut by 2 bases and J by 0 bases, with 12 bases left in between. The CDR3 DNA sequence: TGTGCCAGCAGCTTTTCGCGGGGAACCTCTGGAAACACCATATATTTT. This translates into CASSFSRGTSGNTIYF.

J is TRBJ1-6 and V is TRBV10-3; no clear D gene. The CDR3 extends over 13 amino acids. Germline loops: CDR1 ENHRY, CDR2 SYGVKD. The V end was cut by 0 bases, the J end by 17 bases, with 14 bases between. CDR3 nucleotides: TGTGCCATCAGTGAGTCGCAGGCAGGTGGCTTCCACTTT. Residues: CAISESQAGGFHF.

This clone has just one count. The chain employs TRBV2 and TRBJ2-7, with 8 nucleotides matching TRBD1. Looked up from germline, CDR1 is SNHLY and CDR2 is FYNNEI. The CDR3 runs to 14 residues. Trimming removed 6 bases from V and 5 bases from J; junction bases left unmatched: 9. CDR3 residues: CASSTGQGSNEQYF. The CDR3 DNA is TGTGCCAGCAGCACCGGACAGGGATCGAACGAGCAGTACTTC.